This T cell receptor (beta chain) was identified during a study of blood T cell repertoires in COVID-19. On the study more broadly: COVID-19 samples, acute and convalescent, were from the United States, Italy and Spain. PBMCs, B-cell-depleted T cells, or T cells provided the cDNA or gDNA that made up the material.

V was cut by 9 bases and J by 5 bases, with 16 bases left in between. Germline loops: CDR1 SGHDT, CDR2 YYEEEE. The CDR3 length is 13 residues. The authors' processing: The authors estimated nucleated cell counts from reference gene primer amplification. Sequenced by immunoSEQ multiplex PCR; TCRdb stores in-frame clones only, minus some. V and J calls plus clone size are reproduced from that table; the DNA served to infer D and trimming. The sample lists about 220,000 clones, roughly 82% occurring once. This sequence joins TRBV5-6 and TRBJ2-3, with D tentatively TRBD2 (5 bases). The TCR sequence derives from a man over 45 with active or convalescent COVID-19. The sequencing input was peripheral blood. The CDR3 region is CATRGGGRDTQYF. The DNA of the CDR3 is TGTGCCACAAGAGGAGGTGGGCGAGATACGCAGTATTTT.